The rows below give T cell receptor beta chains drawn from one sample of a study of blood T cell repertoires in COVID-19. TCRdb keeps only in-frame clones here, not all; method: immunoSEQ multiplex PCR. Of around 200,000 clones listed, more than 80% were seen once; the top ten hold about 6.4%. The specimen was peripheral blood. These receptors all come from a human donor in a cohort sampled during active COVID-19. Both conserved end residues are part of each CDR3. The order of the fields is J gene, clone size, D gene, V gene, CDR3 DNA, CDR3 protein. D genes are given only for firm matches. The size of a clone is reported for some rows only, either as once, few or many, or as a class for expanded clones.

>TRBJ2-3|once|-|TRBV7-9
TGTGCCAGCAGTCAAAACACAGATACGCAGTATTTT
CASSQNTDTQYF
>TRBJ1-1|once|-|TRBV11-1
TGTGCCAGCAGCTTAATACAGACTGAAGCTTTCTTT
CASSLIQTEAFF
>TRBJ2-1|-|TRBD2|TRBV7-9
TGTGCCAGCAGCTCCCCGACTAGCCACAATGAGCAGTTCTTC
CASSSPTSHNEQFF
>TRBJ2-7|-|TRBD1|TRBV6-5
TGTGCCAGCAGAGACATGACAGGGGGTCTCGAGCAGTACTTC
CASRDMTGGLEQYF
>TRBJ2-1|-|-|TRBV7-2
TGTGCCAGCAGCTTATCTCCCGGGAATGAGCAGTTCTTC
CASSLSPGNEQFF
>TRBJ2-7|-|TRBD2|TRBV5-4
TGTGCCAGCAGCTGGGGGACTAGCGGGGACCTTCCCTACGAGCAGTACTTC
CASSWGTSGDLPYEQYF
>TRBJ2-2|-|-|TRBV6-4
TGTGCCAGCAGTGGAGAGGTGGACGGGGAGCTGTTTTTT
CASSGEVDGELFF
>TRBJ2-7|-|-|TRBV30
TGTGCCTGGAGCCCCCCCGGGGAAGTTTTCTACGAGCAGTACTTC
CAWSPPGEVFYEQYF
>TRBJ1-2|few|TRBD1|TRBV7-9
TGTGCCAGCAGCTTATACCCGACAGGGGGGGCCCACTATGGCTACACCTTC
CASSLYPTGGAHYGYTF
>TRBJ2-7|-|-|TRBV18
TGTGCCAGCTCACAGACGAGAGTGGAGGGGAAGGACGAGCAGTACTTC
CASSQTRVEGKDEQYF
>TRBJ2-5|-|-|TRBV5-1
TGCGCCAGCAGCTTGTCGGGGTGGGGATACCAAGAGACCCAGTACTTC
CASSLSGWGYQETQYF
>TRBJ1-2|-|TRBD1|TRBV6-5
TGTGCCAGCAGTCGACAGGGGTTCTATGGCTACACCTTC
CASSRQGFYGYTF
>TRBJ2-5|-|TRBD2|TRBV5-6
TGTGCCAGCAGCTGGAGGGCTAGCGGGACCCAACAAGAGACCCAGTACTTC
CASSWRASGTQQETQYF
>TRBJ2-3|-|-|TRBV5-1
TGCGCCAGCAGCTTGGAATTCCTAGATACGCAGTATTTT
CASSLEFLDTQYF
>TRBJ2-1|-|-|TRBV10-1
TGCGCCAGTGCTGCTTCGGGGGGCCTCGATGAGCAGTTCTTC
CASAASGGLDEQFF
>TRBJ2-7|few|-|TRBV5-1
TGCGCCAGCAGCTTGGCCACAGCCTACGAGCAGTACTTC
CASSLATAYEQYF
>TRBJ1-1|-|-|TRBV5-1
TGCGCCAGCAGCTTGGGGCACAACATGAACACTGAAGCTTTCTTT
CASSLGHNMNTEAFF
>TRBJ1-6|-|-|TRBV2
TGTGCCAGCAGTGAAGCGCGGGTGGGGACACCGCTCCACTTT
CASSEARVGTPLHF
>TRBJ2-5|-|TRBD2|TRBV2
TGTGCCAGCAGTGCCGGGACTAACCAAGAGACCCAGTACTTC
CASSAGTNQETQYF
>TRBJ1-2|-|TRBD1|TRBV29-1
TGCAGCGTCGGCGGGACAGGGGGGGTAAACTATGGCTACACCTTC
CSVGGTGGVNYGYTF
>TRBJ1-6|-|-|TRBV12-3/TRBV12-4
TGTGCCAGCAGTGGAGGCTGGAATTCACCCCTCCACTTT
CASSGGWNSPLHF
>TRBJ2-3|-|-|TRBV5-5
TGTGCCAGCAGCCGCAAGAGGGACTGGAGCACAGATACGCAGTATTTT
CASSRKRDWSTDTQYF
>TRBJ2-5|-|TRBD1|TRBV29-1
TGCAGCGTTGTGAGGCAGGGGGCTTCTTCGGGGACCCAGTACTTC
CSVVRQGASSGTQYF
>TRBJ1-1|once|TRBD1|TRBV5-4
TGTGCCAGCAGCTGGGGGTTAGACAGGGCGGCGAACACTGAAGCTTTCTTT
CASSWGLDRAANTEAFF
>TRBJ2-2|-|TRBD2|TRBV10-2
TGCGCCGGCAGCGGGGGGAGGAACACCGGGGAGCTGTTTTTT
CAGSGGRNTGELFF
>TRBJ2-2|-|TRBD1|TRBV29-1
TGCAGCGTTGCGCCCGACAGGGTTAACACCGGGGAGCTGTTTTTT
CSVAPDRVNTGELFF
>TRBJ2-7|-|-|TRBV11-3
TGTGCCAGCAGCTTAGATTGGGCAGGAGAGCAGTACTTC
CASSLDWAGEQYF
>TRBJ1-6|-|-|TRBV3-1/TRBV3-2
TGTGCCAGCAGCCAAGCAGGGCCTGGAAATTCACCCCTCCACTTT
CASSQAGPGNSPLHF
>TRBJ2-4|once|-|TRBV5-5
TGTGCCAGCAGCTTGGAGATGGGGGGCATTCAGTACTTC
CASSLEMGGIQYF
>TRBJ1-2|-|-|TRBV11-2
TGTGCCAGCAGCTTAGTTAGGACAGAGTTTGACTACACCTTC
CASSLVRTEFDYTF
>TRBJ1-4|-|-|TRBV4-1
TGCGCCAGCAGCCTCCCCCCGTCCTGGGGAGCTAATGAAAAACTGTTTTTT
CASSLPPSWGANEKLFF
>TRBJ2-7|-|TRBD2|TRBV27
TGTGCCAGCAGTTTAAGCGGGGGGGGATACGAGCAGTACTTC
CASSLSGGGYEQYF
>TRBJ2-2|-|TRBD1|TRBV4-2
TGTGCCAGCAGCCAAAGAGGGAAGGGACAGGGTGACGGGGAGCTGTTTTTT
CASSQRGKGQGDGELFF